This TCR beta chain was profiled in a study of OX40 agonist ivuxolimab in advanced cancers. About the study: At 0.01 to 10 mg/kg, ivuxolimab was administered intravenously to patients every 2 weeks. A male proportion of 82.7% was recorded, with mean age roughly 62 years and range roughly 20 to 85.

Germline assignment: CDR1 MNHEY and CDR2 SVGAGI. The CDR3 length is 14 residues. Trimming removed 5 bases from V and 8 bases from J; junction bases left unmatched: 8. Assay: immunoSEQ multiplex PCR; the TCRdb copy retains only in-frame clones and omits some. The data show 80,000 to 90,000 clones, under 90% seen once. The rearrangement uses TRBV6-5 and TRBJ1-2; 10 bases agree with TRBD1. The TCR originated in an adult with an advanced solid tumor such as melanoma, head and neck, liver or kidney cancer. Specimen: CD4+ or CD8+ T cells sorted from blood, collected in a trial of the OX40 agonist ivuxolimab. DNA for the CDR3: TGTGCCAGCAGTGGGATGGGACAGGGGAAGGGCTACACCTTC. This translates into CASSGMGQGKGYTF.